This TCR beta chain stems from a study of neurological immune-mediated disorders. Study-wide background: Secondary progressive disease was present in 3, and relapsing-remitting disease in roughly 30, of the roughly 35 multiple sclerosis patients.

Via MiXCR, TCRdb re-called the 5' RACE reads, giving one row per CDR3 protein. This table holds 80,000 to 95,000 distinct CDR3 sequences, 3% to 4.5% found once. This clonotype was recorded many times. Its antigen is not known. General observations from the study: Among expanded clones, no CDR3 amino acid sequences were shared across subjects, a pattern suggesting private repertoires in all groups.

Material for sequencing was PBMCs. The source of this sequence is a woman between 50 and 59 years old with multiple sclerosis.

CDR3 region: CASSRMGEVMQYF. The CDR3 nucleotides are TGTGCCAGCAGCCGAATGGGGGAGGTTATGCAGTATTTT. This chain joins TRBV27 and TRBJ2-3, with D maybe TRBD2 (6 bases). Per the germline V gene, CDR1 is MNHEY and CDR2 is SMNVEV (reference sequence). The CDR3 runs 13 residues. V was cut by 6 bases and J by 11 bases, with 18 bases left in between.